What follows is one T cell receptor beta chain and its context. Its antigen is unidentified. Only in-frame clones appear in the TCRdb table, and some are missing; sequencing was by immunoSEQ multiplex PCR. This table holds about 2,200,000 clones, about 93% found once. The CDR3 is 15 residues long. CDR1 is MDHEN and CDR2 is SYDVKM in the germline V gene. Trimming took 3 bases from V and 8 from J; bases not matched to a gene: 6. This sample stems from a study of shared clonotypes between healthy human individuals. Naive-designated CD8 cells lacked CD45RO, were positively enriched for CCR7, and omitted terminally differentiated effector memory CD45RA+ cells. Study-wide results and limits: Clonotype sharing among donors, it was expected, would be affected by sequencing depth.

The source material was naive CD8+ T cells from PBMCs. The chain has TRBV28 and TRBJ2-1, with TRBD2 identical over 11 bases. The source is a man aged 18 to 30 in good health. Some clones in this sample may be carry-over from other donors' samples. The CDR3, as DNA: TGTGCCAGCAGTTTTCTAGCGGGAGGTTCTTATGAGCAGTTCTTC. It encodes CASSFLAGGSYEQFF.